Listed here are 18 T cell receptor beta chains from one sample, sequenced in a study of blood T cell repertoires in COVID-19 (dated by TCRdb to 2019 to 2021). Library creation used the immunoSEQ multiplex PCR assay. In TCRdb, the immuneACCESS table is reduced to in-frame sequences with V and J assigned. These tables do not hold every clone; where another copy was compared, an unresolved V gene accounts for under half, and the others remain unexplained. Here the sample has 81,000 or so clones; 70% to 90% occur a single time. The ten largest clones capture 12% of the sample. Sequenced sample: peripheral blood. These receptors originate from an older man with active or convalescent COVID-19.

The chain recombines TRBV2 with TRBJ1-2; 8 bases are a match to TRBD1. Losses at the gene ends were 5 bases for V and 11 bases for J; bases not matched to a gene: 22. Per the germline V gene, CDR1 is SNHLY and CDR2 is FYNNEI. The CDR3 totals 17 residues. Written as DNA, the CDR3 is TGTGCCAGCAGTCCTATACCGCGTTCGAGGGGACAGGTTCCTTACACCTTC. Its protein is CASSPIPRSRGQVPYTF.

The chain employs TRBV3-1 (or the pseudogene TRBV3-2) and TRBJ1-2, with a possible D match to TRBD1 (6 bases). V lost 3 bases to trimming and J lost 0 bases, with 14 bases between them. The CDR3 has 16 amino acids. Germline V gene lookup returns CDR1 LGHDT and CDR2 YNNKEL (reference sequence). DNA of the CDR3: TGTGCCAGCAGCCACTACGACAGGCAAGCTAACTATGGCTACACCTTC. Encoded protein: CASSHYDRQANYGYTF.

The chain joins TRBV30 to TRBJ1-2, with 7 bases identical to TRBD1. The CDR3 has 15 residues. Germline lookup yields CDR1 GTSNPN and CDR2 SVGIG (reference sequence). J gave up 8 bases and V 4 bases, and 16 bases lay outside the gene matches. CDR3 sequence reads: CAWTRAKKGARGYTF. CDR3 in DNA: TGTGCCTGGACCAGGGCTAAGAAGGGGGCTAGGGGCTACACCTTC.

This chain uses TRBV18 with TRBJ1-3; D is perhaps TRBD1 (5 bases). This CDR3 has 13 amino acids. CDR1 and CDR2 (germline): KGHSH, LQKENI. The CDR3 bases are TGTGCTACGACGGGGGGACGTGGAAACACCATATATTTT. It codes for CATTGGRGNTIYF.

This clone came up once. J is TRBJ1-5 and V is TRBV19; TRBD1 might be the D (6 bases). The length of the CDR3 is 15 residues. V dropped 6 bases and J dropped 6 bases, with 18 bases sitting between them. Germline loops: CDR1 LNHDA, CDR2 SQIVND (reference sequence). CDR3 region: CASSRGGTNTQPQHF. Written as DNA, the CDR3 is TGTGCCAGTAGCAGAGGGGGGACTAACACTCAGCCCCAGCATTTT.

The CDR3 reads CSVGQGYGYTF. The CDR3 DNA reads as TGCAGCGTTGGACAGGGTTATGGCTACACCTTC. This chain links TRBV29-1 with TRBJ1-2, with TRBD1 matching over 7 bases. Germline V gene lookup returns CDR1 SQVTM and CDR2 ANQGSEA. The CDR3 has 11 amino acids. The V and J ends lost 4 bases and 5 bases, in that order; junction bases with no gene match: 1.

The chain employs TRBV6-6 and TRBJ1-1; TRBD1 matches at 7 bases. The J segment lost 5 bases and the V segment lost 5 bases, leaving 8 bases of the junction unmatched. CDR3 size: 14 residues. Germline values: CDR1 MNHNY, CDR2 SVGAGI (reference sequence). CDR3 loop: CASSETRGLTEAFF. The DNA of the CDR3 is TGTGCCAGCAGTGAGACCAGGGGGTTGACTGAAGCTTTCTTT.

The J gene is TRBJ2-7, the V gene TRBV4-3, with TRBD2 as a possible D gene (6 bases). V lost 2 bases, J lost 4 bases, and 15 bases lay in between. The CDR3 contains 15 residues. Germline values: CDR1 LGHNA, CDR2 YSLEER. Here the CDR3 DNA reads TGCGCCAGCAGCCAATCGCGGGGCCTGTCGTACGAGCAGTACTTC. Protein sequence: CASSQSRGLSYEQYF.

This clone showed up just once. The J gene is TRBJ1-2, the V gene TRBV23-1, with 11 bases that match TRBD1. TRBV23-1 falls under the ORF class, with uncertain function. V lost 2 bases, J lost 9 bases, and 5 bases stayed unmatched. The CDR3 spans 14 residues. The CDR3 DNA is TGCGCCAGCAGTCAAGCCCGGGACAGGGGGAGCTACACCTTC. It yields the protein CASSQARDRGSYTF.

The chain has TRBV19 and TRBJ2-1; 8 bases fit TRBD2. V lost 6 bases to trimming and J lost 10 bases; unmatched junction nucleotides: 23. This CDR3 region has 18 residues. Germline V gene sequence: CDR1 LNHDA, CDR2 SQIVND (reference sequence). CDR3 sequence (DNA): TGTGCCAGTAGCTTTAACCCCATCGGGAGACTAGCGATCTTCGAGCAGTTCTTC. Translated, it gives CASSFNPIGRLAIFEQFF.

The J gene is TRBJ2-1, the V gene TRBV5-6, with a possible D match to TRBD1 (6 bases). CDR3 length equals 13 residues. Per the germline V gene, CDR1 is SGHDT and CDR2 is YYEEEE. Trimming took 2 bases from V and 6 from J, leaving 9 bases between them. The CDR3 DNA reads TGTGCCAGCAGCTTTAGGGGGATCAATGAGCAGTTCTTC. This sequence encodes CASSFRGINEQFF.

The J gene is TRBJ2-2, the V gene TRBV19; D remains unclear. The CDR3 consists of 14 residues. CDR1 LNHDA and CDR2 SQIVND come from the germline V gene (reference sequence). V lost 3 bases, J lost 4 bases, and 9 bases lay in between. CDR3 in DNA: TGTGCCAGTAGTATTATACGGTCCACCGGGGAGCTGTTTTTT. Translation: CASSIIRSTGELFF.

The rearrangement joins TRBV2 to TRBJ2-7; a weak D match, TRBD2 (6 bases). The CDR3 is made up of 14 amino acids. Germline CDR1 is SNHLY and CDR2 is FYNNEI. The V gene lost 3 bases and the J gene lost 5 bases, with 14 bases spanning the gap. The CDR3 DNA sequence: TGTGCCAGCAGTGATAGGTGGACTACCGACGAGCAGTACTTC. Protein: CASSDRWTTDEQYF.

The chain's CDR3 is CASSQGPFNYGYTF. The CDR3 bases are TGTGCCAGCAGCCAAGGCCCTTTTAACTATGGCTACACCTTC. The chain uses TRBV16 and TRBJ1-2; D ambiguous. The V gene's germline CDR1 is KGHSY and CDR2 FQNENV. This CDR3 has 14 amino acids. Trimming stripped 2 bases from V and 1 base from J, with 8 bases between.

The V and J genes are TRBV5-4 and TRBJ1-2; 9 bases are a match to TRBD1. The trim removed 3 bases at V and 5 bases at J, leaving 8 bases unmatched. Germline V gene sequence: CDR1 SGHNT, CDR2 YYREEE (reference sequence). The CDR3 has 15 residues. DNA of the CDR3: TGTGCCAGCAGCTACGGGGACAGGGCCCTTTATGGCTACACCTTC. It translates to CASSYGDRALYGYTF.

The CDR3 region has the DNA TGCGCCAGCAGCCGGGACAGGGCAAGAGCGAACACTGAAGCTTTCTTT. Protein product: CASSRDRARANTEAFF. The chain carries TRBV4-3 and TRBJ1-1; TRBD1 agrees at 9 bases. Germline V gene data show CDR1 as LGHNA and CDR2 as YSLEER. The CDR3 consists of 16 residues. The V and J ends lost 4 bases and 1 base, in that order; junction bases with no gene match: 7.

The chain employs TRBV5-1 and TRBJ1-3; D might be TRBD1 (6 bases). V was shortened by 2 bases and J by 2 bases, with 11 bases between the two germline ends. CDR1 SGHRS and CDR2 YFSETQ come from the germline V gene. This CDR3 comprises 15 residues. The CDR3 reads CASSFGQSTGNTIYF. In nucleotides, the CDR3 is TGCGCCAGCAGCTTTGGACAGAGTACTGGAAACACCATATATTTT.

The DNA for the CDR3 is TGTGCCAGCAGCGAACAGGGGGGTAGCACAGATACGCAGTATTTT. This encodes CASSEQGGSTDTQYF. This sequence joins TRBV9 and TRBJ2-3, with TRBD1 matching 8 bases. V trimming: 3 bases; J trimming: 0 bases; junction bases outside the gene matches: 3. This CDR3 spans 15 amino acids. Germline values: CDR1 SGDLS, CDR2 YYNGEE.